The next 21 T cell receptor beta chains were all read from a single sample in a study of cytomegalovirus exposure and HLA in healthy donors. The PCR had 60 Vbeta and 13 Jbeta primers. Method: immunoSEQ multiplex PCR; TCRdb's copy keeps in-frame clones and lacks some. The sample carries about 80,000 clones, nearly 80% recorded once. The sample taken for sequencing was PBMCs. The receptor set was obtained from a woman in her forties or fifties in good health and CMV-seropositive.

This chain joins TRBV7-2 and TRBJ2-7; TRBD1 matches at 8 bases. The CDR3 contains 16 residues. The junction had 10 bases not matched to a gene; V was cut back by 6 bases and J by 0 bases. Germline V gene data show CDR1 as SGHTA and CDR2 as FQGNSA. The CDR3 region has the DNA TGTGCCAGCAGACGCAACTGGACAGGGACCTCCTACGAGCAGTACGTC. The encoded protein is CASRRNWTGTSYEQYV.

The chain uses TRBV9 and TRBJ2-3; 15 bases match TRBD2. This CDR3 is built from 19 residues. CDR1 is SGDLS, CDR2 YYNGEE, per germline. J lost 2 bases, V lost 0 bases, and 7 bases had no gene match. In DNA, the CDR3 is TGTGCCAGCAGCGTAGTTGGACTAGCGGGAGGGTCCCCCACAGATACGCAGTATTTT. Translated, it gives CASSVVGLAGGSPTDTQYF.

V and J are TRBV6-5 and TRBJ2-4, with a possible D match to TRBD2 (5 bases). CDR1 and CDR2 from the germline V gene are MNHEY and SVGAGI. With 3 bases removed from V and 2 bases from J, the gap between germline ends came to 14 bases. The CDR3 spans 16 residues. CDR3 residues: CASSYSRRPPKNIQYF. The CDR3 nucleotides read TGTGCCAGCAGTTATAGTAGGAGGCCTCCCAAAAACATTCAGTACTTC.

The rearrangement joins TRBV28 to TRBJ2-7, with 11 bases matching TRBD2. Germline V gene lookup returns CDR1 MDHEN and CDR2 SYDVKM. The CDR3 is 16 residues long. With 6 bases clipped from V and 7 bases from J, the junction kept 14 bases outside the gene matches. The DNA of the CDR3 is TGTGCCAGCAGCCTTTTATGTAGCGGGAGGGCCGAAGAGCAGTACGTC. This gives the protein CASSLLCSGRAEEQYV.

The V call is TRBV5-6, the J call TRBJ2-5, with TRBD1 matching over 11 bases. The CDR3 spans 15 residues. Germline V gene data show CDR1 as SGHDT and CDR2 as YYEEEE. The trim removed 5 bases at V and 4 bases at J, leaving 7 bases unmatched. This CDR3 is CASRGPGQGGETQYF. CDR3 nucleotide sequence: TGTGCCAGCAGAGGTCCGGGACAGGGGGGAGAGACCCAGTACTTC.

The genes are TRBV2 and TRBJ1-1, with 7 bases fitting TRBD1. Germline CDR1 SNHLY, CDR2 FYNNEI. After removal of 4 bases from V and 5 bases from J, the junction contained 10 bases not matched to a gene. CDR3 size: 15 residues. The CDR3 protein is CASSGGQAWGTEAFF. The CDR3 DNA reads TGTGCCAGCAGTGGCGGACAGGCGTGGGGGACTGAAGCTTTCTTT.

The rearrangement joins TRBV7-6 to TRBJ2-1, with D uncertain. This CDR3 region has 18 residues. V shed 1 base and J shed 6 bases, with 22 bases lying between them. Germline V gene sequence: CDR1 SGHVS, CDR2 FNYEAQ. The DNA of the CDR3 is TGTGCCAGCAGCTTAGGCTATGGGTCAGACACTCCCTCCAATGAGCAGTTCTTC. Translating it yields CASSLGYGSDTPSNEQFF.

V and J are TRBV5-1 and TRBJ1-6; the D is unclear. V lost 0 bases and J lost 10, with 11 bases in between. Per germline, CDR1 SGHRS and CDR2 YFSETQ. This CDR3 contains 14 residues. CDR3 sequence reads: CASSLDLPGSPLHF. For the CDR3, the DNA is TGCGCCAGCAGCTTGGATTTGCCCGGGTCACCCCTCCACTTT.

This clone was picked up one time. This chain joins TRBV2 and TRBJ2-3; D unclear. There are 14 residues in the CDR3. From germline, CDR1 is SNHLY and CDR2 FYNNEI. The V gene lost 4 bases and the J gene lost 5 bases, with 13 bases spanning the gap. CDR3 coding DNA: TGTGCCAGCAGTGTCATATTCGGTGTAGATACGCAGTATTTT. Translating gives CASSVIFGVDTQYF.

The rearrangement uses TRBV6-6 and TRBJ1-4, with TRBD1 identical over 7 bases. Germline lookup yields CDR1 MNHNY and CDR2 SVGAGI (reference sequence). The CDR3 covers 14 residues. With 6 bases clipped from V and 7 bases from J, the junction kept 8 bases outside the gene matches. The DNA for the CDR3 is TGTGCCAGCAGATTCCAGGGGGAAGTTGAAAAACTGTTTTTT. Encoded protein: CASRFQGEVEKLFF.

The chain combines TRBV18 with TRBJ1-1; TRBD1 is a possible D gene (5 bases). The CDR3 length is 15 residues. From germline, CDR1 is KGHSH and CDR2 LQKENI. V was pared by 5 bases and J by 5 bases, with 18 bases between. The CDR3 here is CASSKDSSRITEAFF. The CDR3 coding sequence is TGTGCCAGCTCAAAAGACAGTTCTAGGATAACTGAAGCTTTCTTT.

The chain carries TRBV5-1 and TRBJ2-1; TRBD2 matches at 7 bases. The V gene's germline CDR1 is SGHRS and CDR2 YFSETQ. Germline trimming cut 1 base from V and 2 bases from J; bases unmatched to any gene: 9. This CDR3 is 17 amino acids long. CDR3 protein: CASSLYQSAGPYNEQFF. In nucleotides, the CDR3 is TGCGCCAGCAGCTTGTATCAGTCAGCGGGGCCCTACAATGAGCAGTTCTTC.

The chain joins TRBV18 to TRBJ2-3, with D possibly matching TRBD2 (6 bases). The CDR3 contains 16 residues. V dropped 3 bases and J dropped 1 base, with 14 bases sitting between them. Looked up from germline, CDR1 is KGHSH and CDR2 is LQKENI. The CDR3 reads CASSPSEGGGTDTQYF. The DNA for the CDR3 is TGTGCCAGCTCACCTTCGGAGGGCGGGGGCACAGATACGCAGTATTTT.

This rearrangement joins TRBV10-3 to TRBJ1-2, with a tentative D call TRBD1 (5 bases). CDR1 ENHRY and CDR2 SYGVKD come from the germline V gene. The germline V and J ends were trimmed by 11 bases and 7 bases, with 14 bases remaining between them. The CDR3 contains 11 residues. As DNA, the CDR3 is TGTGCCCATGGGGCCGGGGGTGGCTACACCTTC. This encodes CAHGAGGGYTF.

The chain uses TRBV27 and TRBJ1-5; D unclear. The germline V and J ends were trimmed by 6 bases and 0 bases, with 12 bases remaining between them. Germline-derived CDR1 and CDR2 are MNHEY and SMNVEV (reference sequence). CDR3 length equals 15 residues. The CDR3 reads CASSRSGNSNQPQHF. DNA for the CDR3: TGTGCCAGCAGCCGATCGGGGAATAGCAATCAGCCCCAGCATTTT.

Of note for this clone: The junction departs from germline at one end; a sequencing error may be responsible. The chain combines TRBV7-7 with TRBJ2-7; D perhaps matches TRBD1 (6 bases). CDR1 and CDR2 (germline): SSHAT, FNYEAQ (reference sequence). The CDR3 totals 13 residues. The CDR3: CASSLAQGDEQYF. The DNA of the CDR3 is TGTGCTAGCAGCTTAGCACAGGGCGACGAGCAGTACTTC.

This chain links TRBV5-1 with TRBJ2-5, with a tentative D call TRBD1 (6 bases). This CDR3 contains 15 residues. Trimming took 0 bases from V and 3 from J, leaving 12 bases between them. Germline values: CDR1 SGHRS, CDR2 YFSETQ. The CDR3 nucleotides are TGCGCCAGCAGCTTGGCATTGGGGGCGGAAGAGACCCAGTACTTC. Protein product: CASSLALGAEETQYF. The full variable domain, in which reference TRBV5-1 and TRBJ2-5 provide the parts outside the CDR3, is KAGVTQTPRYLIKTRGQQVTLSCSPISGHRSVSWYQQTPGQGLQFLFEYFSETQRNKGNFPGRFSGRQFSNSRSEMNVSTLELGDSALYLCASSLALGAEETQYFGPGTRLLVL.

This clone has a handful of counts. This sequence joins TRBV5-4 and TRBJ2-7; TRBD1 might be the D (6 bases). The germline V and J ends were trimmed by 4 bases and 6 bases, with 17 bases remaining between them. This CDR3 has 14 residues. Germline V lookup: CDR1 SGHNT, CDR2 YYREEE (reference sequence). The CDR3 sequence: CASSPTGKASEQYV. In DNA, the CDR3 is TGTGCCAGCAGCCCTACAGGGAAAGCGAGCGAGCAGTACGTC.

V gene TRBV30 combines with J gene TRBJ1-3; 9 positions agree with TRBD1. The J segment lost 0 bases and the V segment lost 4 bases, leaving 7 bases of the junction unmatched. CDR3 length: 16 amino acids. Germline CDR1 is GTSNPN and CDR2 is SVGIG (reference sequence). The CDR3 nucleotides read TGTGCCTGGACTAACCGGGACAGGGTCTCTGGAAACACCATATATTTT. Its protein is CAWTNRDRVSGNTIYF.

The chain employs TRBV5-6 and TRBJ1-4, with a possible D match to TRBD1 (6 bases). CDR3 length: 14 amino acids. Trimming shortened V by 4 bases and J by 8 bases, and 15 bases separated the two germline ends. Looked up from germline, CDR1 is SGHDT and CDR2 is YYEEEE. CDR3 coding DNA: TGTGCCAGCAGCGTCCACCCGACAGGCGAAAAACTGTTTTTT. Translated: CASSVHPTGEKLFF.

V and J are TRBV2 and TRBJ1-6, with D unresolved. In germline, CDR1 is SNHLY, CDR2 FYNNEI. This CDR3 is built from 13 residues. Trimming pared 6 bases from V and 5 bases from J, leaving 8 bases between. Here the CDR3 DNA reads TGTGCCAGCAGGGGCAGAAATAATTCACCCCTCCACTTT. Translated, it gives CASRGRNNSPLHF.